This entry lists 21 T cell receptor beta chains sequenced from one sample in a study of blood T cell repertoires in COVID-19. The table came from immunoSEQ multiplex PCR; TCRdb's copy has only in-frame clones and leaves some out. The table lists around 62,000 clones, around 89% of them singletons. Sequenced: PBMCs or T cells enriched from blood (not recorded which). These receptors came from a woman aged 40-49 years who had recovered from COVID-19.

The J gene is TRBJ2-3, the V gene TRBV3-1 (or the pseudogene TRBV3-2); TRBD2 matches at 8 bases. The CDR3 sequence is 17 residues long. Per the germline V gene, CDR1 is LGHDT and CDR2 is YNNKEL (reference sequence). The trim removed 1 base at V and 5 bases at J, leaving 11 bases unmatched. The CDR3 nucleotides read TGTGCCAGCAGCCAAGCGGGGGCGGGGGGAGTTGGAGATACGCAGTATTTT. Translating it yields CASSQAGAGGVGDTQYF.

The chain's CDR3 is CASSSDLDRVNTEAFF. The CDR3 region has the DNA TGTGCCAGCAGCTCAGACTTGGACAGGGTGAACACTGAAGCTTTCTTT. The rearrangement uses TRBV11-2 and TRBJ1-1; 8 bases align to TRBD1. V was clipped by 4 bases and J by 0 bases; unmatched bases: 7. Per germline, CDR1 SGHAT and CDR2 FQNNGV. This CDR3 comprises 16 residues.

The chain employs TRBV4-1 and TRBJ2-3; D possibly corresponds to TRBD1 (5 bases). The germline CDR1 and CDR2 sequences are MGHRA and YSYEKL. V was cut by 5 bases and J by 1 base, with 10 bases left in between. The CDR3 length is 14 residues. In DNA form, the CDR3 reads TGCGCCAGCAGCTTCCAGACAGGCACAGATACGCAGTATTTT. This codes for CASSFQTGTDTQYF.

This clone was observed once. J is TRBJ1-1 and V is TRBV29-1; 9 positions match TRBD1. CDR3 length: 12 residues. CDR1 is SQVTM, CDR2 ANQGSEA, per germline. V trimming: 8 bases; J trimming: 5 bases; junction bases outside the gene matches: 6. CDR3 in DNA: TGCAGCATCGACAGGGGGATAACTGAAGCTTTCTTT. It codes for CSIDRGITEAFF.

The V and J genes are TRBV2 and TRBJ2-2; TRBD2 matches at 13 bases. This CDR3 contains 19 residues. Germline CDR1 reads SNHLY; CDR2 reads FYNNEI. With 6 bases clipped from V and 3 bases from J, the junction kept 13 bases outside the gene matches. CDR3 sequence (DNA): TGTGCCAGCAGCGCTCAGGAACTAGCGGGGGGGCCTGACACCGGGGAGCTGTTTTTT. Translated, it gives CASSAQELAGGPDTGELFF.

The V and J genes are TRBV6-5 and TRBJ1-4, with TRBD1 matching over 9 bases. This CDR3 has 15 residues. The V and J ends lost 4 bases and 2 bases, in that order; junction bases with no gene match: 2. Per germline, CDR1 MNHEY and CDR2 SVGAGI. CDR3 DNA sequence: TGTGCCAGCAGTTTCGACAGGGGGACTAATGAAAAACTGTTTTTT. It specifies CASSFDRGTNEKLFF.

This chain joins TRBV3-1 (or the pseudogene TRBV3-2) and TRBJ2-3, with D possibly matching TRBD1 (6 bases). Trimming removed 0 bases at V and 6 bases at J, with 13 bases between. The germline V gene has CDR1 LGHDT and CDR2 YNNKEL (reference sequence). CDR3 size: 15 residues. CDR3 nucleotides: TGTGCCAGCAGCCAAGAAACAGGGCCCCGGGATACGCAGTATTTT. Translation gives CASSQETGPRDTQYF.

This clone has just a few counts. The genes are TRBV12-3 or TRBV12-4 and TRBJ1-1; TRBD1 matches 9 bases. Trimming removed 5 bases from V and 6 bases from J; junction bases left unmatched: 4. The CDR3 contains 13 residues. The CDR3 DNA follows: TGTGCCAGCAGTACGACAGGGGGTTCTGAAGCTTTCTTT. As protein: CASSTTGGSEAFF.

V is TRBV11-2 and J is TRBJ2-3; TRBD2 might be the D (6 bases). This CDR3 spans 15 amino acids. CDR1 is SGHAT and CDR2 is FQNNGV in the germline V gene. Trimming pared 5 bases from V and 0 bases from J, leaving 12 bases between. CDR3 DNA sequence: TGTGCCAGCAGCGCAACTAGCACTAGCACAGATACGCAGTATTTT. Amino acid sequence: CASSATSTSTDTQYF.

As concerns this clone: The sample has other DNA sequences that encode this CDR3 too. This rearrangement joins TRBV19 to TRBJ1-1; D not resolved. V lost 8 bases and J 1 base, leaving 5 bases between the germline ends. The CDR3 loop spans 11 amino acids. Germline V gene lookup returns CDR1 LNHDA and CDR2 SQIVND (reference sequence). CDR3 coding DNA: TGTGCCAGTCGCGGGAACACTGAAGCTTTCTTT. As protein: CASRGNTEAFF. Together with reference TRBV19 and TRBJ1-1, the CDR3 gives the full variable domain: DGGITQSPKYLFRKEGQNVTLSCEQNLNHDAMYWYRQDPGQGLRLIYYSQIVNDFQKGDIAEGYSVSREKKESFPLTVTSAQKNPTAFYLCASRGNTEAFFGQGTRLTVV.

J is TRBJ1-4 and V is TRBV27, with TRBD1 matching 7 bases. Losses at the gene ends were 5 bases for V and 7 bases for J; bases not matched to a gene: 7. Germline V gene data show CDR1 as MNHEY and CDR2 as SMNVEV (reference sequence). The CDR3 sequence is 14 residues long. The CDR3 DNA is TGTGCCAGCAGTAACAGGGCAGGGGGTGAAAAACTGTTTTTT. Its protein product is CASSNRAGGEKLFF.

This sequence joins TRBV5-4 and TRBJ2-1; 7 bases match TRBD2. J gave up 3 bases and V 4 bases, and 10 bases lay outside the gene matches. From germline, CDR1 is SGHNT and CDR2 YYREEE (reference sequence). CDR3 length equals 16 residues. This chain's CDR3 is CASSDGQRGFYNEQFF. The CDR3, as DNA: TGTGCCAGCAGCGATGGGCAGCGGGGCTTCTACAATGAGCAGTTCTTC.

The chain carries TRBV18 and TRBJ1-1, with unresolved D. The ends were cut back, 3 bases at V and 3 bases at J, with 5 bases in the middle. CDR3 size: 12 residues. Germline-derived CDR1 and CDR2 are KGHSH and LQKENI. The CDR3 spells CASSPQDTEAFF. CDR3 nucleotides: TGTGCCAGCTCACCGCAGGACACTGAAGCTTTCTTT.

The V call is TRBV5-4, the J call TRBJ2-1; 7 bases map to TRBD2. Trimming took 1 base from V and 12 from J; bases not matched to a gene: 7. Germline V CDR1 and CDR2: SGHNT, YYREEE (reference sequence). This CDR3 is 13 amino acids long. In DNA form, the CDR3 reads TGTGCCAGCAGCTTGAAGCGGGACGAAAGGCAGTTCTTC. This sequence encodes CASSLKRDERQFF.

The chain recombines TRBV19 with TRBJ1-2; D gene ambiguous. Germline loops: CDR1 LNHDA, CDR2 SQIVND (reference sequence). CDR3 length equals 14 residues. V was shortened by 7 bases and J by 0 bases, with 12 bases between the two germline ends. Written as DNA, the CDR3 is TGTGCCAGTAAGCCGGGAGGCACTAACTATGGCTACACCTTC. This codes for CASKPGGTNYGYTF.

The chain has TRBV11-2 and TRBJ2-3; 11 bases line up with TRBD2. Losses at the gene ends were 4 bases for V and 2 bases for J; bases not matched to a gene: 8. The CDR3 consists of 17 residues. The germline CDR1 and CDR2 sequences are SGHAT and FQNNGV. The CDR3 protein is CASSSPRLAGYTDTQYF. CDR3 sequence (DNA): TGTGCCAGCAGCTCCCCGCGACTAGCGGGGTACACAGATACGCAGTATTTT. The full variable domain, its missing parts supplied by reference TRBV11-2 and TRBJ2-3, is EAGVAQSPRYKIIEKRQSVAFWCNPISGHATLYWYQQILGQGPKLLIQFQNNGVVDDSQLPKDRFSAERLKGVDSTLKIQPAKLEDSAVYLCASSSPRLAGYTDTQYFGPGTRLTVL.

The V and J genes are TRBV13 and TRBJ2-1; TRBD2 matches at 10 bases. CDR1 is PRHDT, CDR2 FYEKMQ, per germline (reference sequence). V was pared by 2 bases and J by 4 bases, with 8 bases of the junction left unmatched. The length of the CDR3 is 17 residues. CDR3 region: CASSLPGSGGLYNEQFF. CDR3 sequence (DNA): TGTGCCAGCAGCTTACCAGGTAGCGGGGGGTTATACAATGAGCAGTTCTTC. The whole variable domain, filled in from reference TRBV13 and TRBJ2-1, reads AAGVIQSPRHLIKEKRETATLKCYPIPRHDTVYWYQQGPGQDPQFLISFYEKMQSDKGSIPDRFSAQQFSDYHSELNMSSLELGDSALYFCASSLPGSGGLYNEQFFGPGTRLTVL.

The rearrangement uses TRBV7-6 and TRBJ1-4, with 8 positions matching TRBD1. J gave up 2 bases and V 4 bases, and 3 bases lay outside the gene matches. The germline CDR1 and CDR2 sequences are SGHVS and FNYEAQ. The length of the CDR3 is 15 residues. The CDR3 DNA sequence: TGTGCCAGCAGCTCAAACAGGGGGACTAATGAAAAACTGTTTTTT. Amino acids: CASSSNRGTNEKLFF.

The chain is built from TRBV11-2 and TRBJ2-7, with 9 bases that match TRBD1. Germline assignment: CDR1 SGHAT and CDR2 FQNNGV. The CDR3 extends over 16 amino acids. With V trimmed by 4 bases and J by 2 bases, 9 bases remained unmatched. CDR3 sequence: CASSSLPGQGPYEQYF. The CDR3 DNA reads TGTGCCAGCAGCTCACTCCCGGGACAGGGACCCTACGAGCAGTACTTC.

A single count supports this clone. V usage is TRBV19 and J usage is TRBJ1-3; perhaps TRBD1 as D (5 bases). The length of the CDR3 is 17 residues. CDR1 is LNHDA, CDR2 SQIVND, per germline (reference sequence). Trimming shortened V by 3 bases and J by 0 bases, and 15 bases separated the two germline ends. CDR3 nucleotide sequence: TGTGCCAGTAGTATGAGTATGGGACTCGTCTCTGGAAACACCATATATTTT. Amino acid sequence: CASSMSMGLVSGNTIYF.

The CDR3 sequence: CASSLDPQVYEQYF. In DNA form, the CDR3 reads TGTGCCAGCAGCTTGGATCCACAGGTCTACGAGCAGTACTTC. V usage is TRBV5-4 and J usage is TRBJ2-7, with D perhaps matching TRBD1 (5 bases). The CDR3 has 14 amino acids. Trimming shortened V by 0 bases and J by 3 bases, and 10 bases separated the two germline ends. Looked up from germline, CDR1 is SGHNT and CDR2 is YYREEE (reference sequence).